This passage covers 9 T cell receptor beta chains from one sample sequenced in a study of blood T cell repertoires in COVID-19. The assay was immunoSEQ multiplex PCR, and TCRdb's table has in-frame clones only and misses some. Among about 120,000 clones listed, nearly 90% were seen once. Sample: peripheral blood. These receptors were taken from a woman aged 70-85 years who had recovered from COVID-19.

The chain combines TRBV12-3 or TRBV12-4 with TRBJ2-7, with TRBD2 matching 8 bases. The CDR3 sequence is 12 residues long. V shed 8 bases and J 6 bases; nucleotides not matched to a gene: 6. The CDR3 loop reads CASGTRSTEQYF. The CDR3 bases are TGTGCCAGCGGGACTAGATCAACCGAGCAGTACTTC.

CDR3 sequence (DNA): TGTGCCAGCAGCTTAGCCCCAGAACTACCTTGGGGCTACACCTTC. Translating it yields CASSLAPELPWGYTF. This chain uses TRBV7-9 with TRBJ1-2; unclear D gene. The CDR3 consists of 15 residues. CDR1 SEHNR and CDR2 FQNEAQ come from the germline V gene (reference sequence). Trimming stripped 0 bases from V and 8 bases from J, with 16 bases between.

The table lists this clone with a count of one. V usage is TRBV2 and J usage is TRBJ1-4, with D possibly matching TRBD1 (6 bases). The V gene lost 4 bases and the J gene lost 10 bases, with 10 bases spanning the gap. This CDR3 has 12 residues. Germline CDR1 SNHLY, CDR2 FYNNEI. The CDR3 nucleotides read TGTGCCAGCAGTGGGGGGCCCGGAAAACTGTTTTTT. Translation: CASSGGPGKLFF.

The chain couples TRBV7-2 to TRBJ2-7, with TRBD1 matching over 7 bases. CDR3 length: 18 amino acids. Germline loops: CDR1 SGHTA, CDR2 FQGNSA. J lost 3 bases, V lost 0 bases, and 14 bases had no gene match. The CDR3 spells CASSLALSRGKFRYEQYF. The DNA of the CDR3 is TGTGCCAGCAGCTTAGCGTTAAGCAGGGGGAAGTTTCGCTACGAGCAGTACTTC.

The rearrangement joins TRBV10-3 to TRBJ2-3; possible D gene TRBD1, 6 bases. Germline-derived CDR1 and CDR2 are ENHRY and SYGVKD. The ends were cut back, 5 bases at V and 4 bases at J, with 13 bases in the middle. The CDR3 spans 14 residues. The CDR3 bases are TGTGCCATCAGTCGACAGGAGGAAGCAGATACGCAGTATTTT. Protein: CAISRQEEADTQYF.

This clone was picked up a small number of times. The chain recombines TRBV7-9 with TRBJ1-3; D not resolved. With 1 base removed from V and 0 bases from J, the gap between germline ends came to 7 bases. Germline loops: CDR1 SEHNR, CDR2 FQNEAQ (reference sequence). This CDR3 region has 15 residues. In nucleotides, the CDR3 is TGTGCCAGCAGCTTAGGCGAAAGCTCTGGAAACACCATATATTTT. It specifies CASSLGESSGNTIYF.

The J gene is TRBJ2-3, the V gene TRBV12-3 or TRBV12-4, with D unresolved. The V gene lost 6 bases and the J gene lost 0 bases, with 4 bases spanning the gap. This CDR3 is built from 12 residues. The CDR3 bases are TGTGCCAGCAGACAGAGCACAGATACGCAGTATTTT. This gives the protein CASRQSTDTQYF.

The sample holds one count of this clone. The chain links TRBV5-4 to TRBJ2-7; perhaps TRBD1 as D (8 bases). Trimming shortened V by 7 bases and J by 2 bases, and 19 bases separated the two germline ends. CDR1 SGHNT and CDR2 YYREEE come from the germline V gene (reference sequence). The CDR3 spans 15 residues. CDR3 in amino acids: CASSLGGTGAYEQYF. The CDR3, as DNA: TGTGCCAGCTCCCTGGGGGGGACAGGAGCCTACGAGCAGTACTTC.

The chain carries TRBV30 and TRBJ1-4; TRBD1 is a possible D gene (6 bases). Looked up from germline, CDR1 is GTSNPN and CDR2 is SVGIG (reference sequence). The length of the CDR3 is 13 residues. V shed 2 bases and J shed 8 bases, with 12 bases lying between them. Written as DNA, the CDR3 is TGTGCCTGGAGTAGGGGGACCGCCGAAAAACTGTTTTTT. This sequence encodes CAWSRGTAEKLFF.